Included here is one TCR beta chain sequence, with context. This sample is part of a study of OX40 agonist ivuxolimab in advanced cancers. Study-level background: Patients treated during dose escalation were battling hepatocellular carcinoma, melanoma, renal cell or head and neck cancer. Among those enrolled, mean age was approximately 62 years (range about 23 to 85) and roughly 84% were male.

The study sampled blood at baseline, cycle 4 day 1, and cycle 7 day 1. Trimming removed 6 bases at V and 1 base at J, with 14 bases between. From germline, CDR1 is SGHTS and CDR2 YDEGEE. This CDR3 has 14 residues. Generated by immunoSEQ multiplex PCR, the TCRdb table keeps only in-frame clones and is missing some. The repertoire consists of tens of thousands of clones, with roughly 94% occurring once and the leading ten covering over 9%. J is TRBJ2-7 and V is TRBV5-8; tentatively, D is TRBD2 (6 bases). Sequencing used CD4+ or CD8+ T cells sorted from blood, obtained in a trial of the OX40 agonist ivuxolimab. The TCR comes from an adult with an advanced solid tumor such as melanoma, head and neck, liver or kidney cancer. CDR3 sequence: CASNPEGQSYEQYF. The CDR3 DNA follows: TGTGCCAGCAATCCGGAGGGGCAATCCTACGAGCAGTACTTC.